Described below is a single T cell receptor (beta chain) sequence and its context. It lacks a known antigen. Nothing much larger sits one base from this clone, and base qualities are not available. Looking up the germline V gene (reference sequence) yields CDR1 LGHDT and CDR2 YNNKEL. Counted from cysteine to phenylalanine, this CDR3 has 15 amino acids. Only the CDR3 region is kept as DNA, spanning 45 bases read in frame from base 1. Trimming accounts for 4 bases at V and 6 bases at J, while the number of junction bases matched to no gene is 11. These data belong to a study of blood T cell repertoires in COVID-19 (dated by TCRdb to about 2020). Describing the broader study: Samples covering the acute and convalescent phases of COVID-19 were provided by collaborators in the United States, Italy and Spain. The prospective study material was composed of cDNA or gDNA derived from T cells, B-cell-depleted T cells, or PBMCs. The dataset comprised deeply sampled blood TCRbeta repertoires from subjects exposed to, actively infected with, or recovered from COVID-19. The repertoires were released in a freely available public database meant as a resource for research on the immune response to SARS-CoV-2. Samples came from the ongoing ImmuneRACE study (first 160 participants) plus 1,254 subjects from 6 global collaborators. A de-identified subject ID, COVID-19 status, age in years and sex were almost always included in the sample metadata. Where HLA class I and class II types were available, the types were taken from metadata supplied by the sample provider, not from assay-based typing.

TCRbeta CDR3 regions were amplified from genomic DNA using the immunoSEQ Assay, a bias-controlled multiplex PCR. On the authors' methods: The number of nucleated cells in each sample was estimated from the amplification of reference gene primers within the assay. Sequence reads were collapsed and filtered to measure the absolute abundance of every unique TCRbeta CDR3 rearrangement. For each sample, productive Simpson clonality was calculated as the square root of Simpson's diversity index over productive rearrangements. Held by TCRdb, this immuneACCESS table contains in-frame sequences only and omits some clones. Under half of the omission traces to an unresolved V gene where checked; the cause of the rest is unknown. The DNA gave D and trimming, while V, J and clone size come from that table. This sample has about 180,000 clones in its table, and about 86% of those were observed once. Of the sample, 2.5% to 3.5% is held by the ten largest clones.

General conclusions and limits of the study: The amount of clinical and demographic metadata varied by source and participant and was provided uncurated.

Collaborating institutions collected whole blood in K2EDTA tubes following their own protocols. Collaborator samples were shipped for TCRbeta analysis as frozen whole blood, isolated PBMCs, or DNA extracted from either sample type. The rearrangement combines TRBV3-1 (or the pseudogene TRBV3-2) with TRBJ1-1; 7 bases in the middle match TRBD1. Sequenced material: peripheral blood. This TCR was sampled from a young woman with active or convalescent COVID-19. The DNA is TGTGCCAGCAGCCGAAACAGGGGAAGAGGATCTGAAGCTTTCTTT. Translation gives CASSRNRGRGSEAFF.